Shown below are 9 T cell receptor beta chains from a single sample sequenced in a study of CD8 T cells in ankylosing spondylitis. No antigen has been assigned to these receptors. Study results and limitations: Made up of about eight highly homologous variants, a TCR beta motif appeared characteristic of ankylosing spondylitis blood.

Each CDR3 protein is one row after TCRdb ran MiXCR on the 5' RACE reads. The sample consists of some 400,000 distinct CDR3 sequences, more than 20% of them appearing once. Sequencing input: blood, either unsorted or a sorted T cell fraction (not recorded which). These receptors were taken from a male donor with ankylosing spondylitis.

This clonotype appeared a few times. The V gene is TRBV7-3, the J gene TRBJ2-3, with D unclear. Germline CDR1 is SGHTA and CDR2 is FQGTGA. The ends were cut back, 1 base at V and 6 bases at J, with 11 bases in the middle. The CDR3 is 14 residues long. The CDR3 DNA follows: TGTGCCAGCAGCTTAATGGGTAGTGCGGATACGCAGTATTTT. Amino acid sequence: CASSLMGSADTQYF.

The chain combines TRBV3-1 with TRBJ2-3; the match to TRBD1 covers 9 bases. The CDR3 totals 16 residues. The germline V gene has CDR1 LGHDT and CDR2 YNNKEL (reference sequence). V dropped 5 bases and J dropped 2; count of bases not matched to a gene: 8. This CDR3 is CASSKRTGEFTDTQYF. Here the CDR3 DNA reads TGTGCCAGCAGCAAGCGGACAGGGGAATTCACAGATACGCAGTATTTT.

The chain uses TRBV7-2 and TRBJ2-3; D call uncertain. This CDR3 spans 15 amino acids. CDR1 SGHTA and CDR2 FQGNSA come from the germline V gene. V was cut by 2 bases and J by 1 base, with 10 bases left in between. CDR3 loop: CASSLSVRGTDTQYF. The CDR3 nucleotides are TGTGCCAGCAGCTTATCGGTTAGAGGCACAGATACGCAGTATTTT.

The genes are TRBV6-5 and TRBJ2-2; the D gene is possibly TRBD1 (6 bases). The germline V gene encodes CDR1 MNHEY and CDR2 SVGAGI. The CDR3 has 17 residues. V was cut by 0 bases and J by 6 bases, with 17 bases left in between. CDR3 nucleotide sequence: TGTGCCAGCAGTTACTCGGTACGACAGGTCAACTCCGGGGAGCTGTTTTTT. As protein: CASSYSVRQVNSGELFF.

The chain uses TRBV20-1 and TRBJ2-3; 9 bases are shared with TRBD2. Unmatched junction bases numbered 6, after V lost 1 base and J lost 1 base. CDR3 size: 16 residues. The germline V gene has CDR1 DFQATT and CDR2 SNEGSKA (reference sequence). CDR3 DNA: TGCAGTGCTAGAGGTTCACTAGCGGGCCGCACAGATACGCAGTATTTT. Translated, it gives CSARGSLAGRTDTQYF.

This clonotype was counted between two and nine times. CDR3 residues: CASSTARLNTEAFF. The CDR3 nucleotides are TGTGCCAGCAGTACCGCCAGGTTGAACACTGAAGCTTTCTTT. The V gene is TRBV11-2, the J gene TRBJ1-1; D is undetermined. Per germline, CDR1 SGHAT and CDR2 FQNNGV. V was clipped by 6 bases and J by 0 bases, with 11 bases between them. This CDR3 spans 14 amino acids.

This clonotype was seen at least ten times. The V call is TRBV7-9, the J call TRBJ2-2; D call uncertain. Germline-derived CDR1 and CDR2 are SEHNR and FQNEAQ (reference sequence). V dropped 1 base and J dropped 7 bases, with 7 bases sitting between them. This CDR3 spans 13 amino acids. The CDR3: CASSLVAVGELFF. The DNA of the CDR3 is TGTGCCAGCAGCTTAGTTGCGGTCGGGGAGCTGTTTTTT.

This clonotype was counted between two and nine times. The rearrangement links TRBV5-1 to TRBJ2-1, with D possibly being TRBD1 (5 bases). Trimming left V 0 bases short and J 0 bases short, with 13 bases between. CDR1 and CDR2 from the germline V gene are SGHRS and YFSETQ. The CDR3 totals 17 residues. The CDR3 bases are TGCGCCAGCAGCTTGGAGGTTGGGGCTCCCTCCTACAATGAGCAGTTCTTC. Protein sequence: CASSLEVGAPSYNEQFF. The whole variable domain, filled in from reference TRBV5-1 and TRBJ2-1, reads KAGVTQTPRYLIKTRGQQVTLSCSPISGHRSVSWYQQTPGQGLQFLFEYFSETQRNKGNFPGRFSGRQFSNSRSEMNVSTLELGDSALYLCASSLEVGAPSYNEQFFGPGTRLTVL.

This clonotype was recorded a few times. The gene calls are TRBV27 and TRBJ2-4; no definite D call. The CDR3 totals 15 residues. V lost 5 bases to trimming and J lost 0 bases, with 11 bases between them. The germline CDR1 and CDR2 sequences are MNHEY and SMNVEV (reference sequence). CDR3 residues: CASSPPGVAKNIQYF. The CDR3 DNA is TGTGCCAGCAGTCCCCCGGGTGTAGCCAAAAACATTCAGTACTTC.